This TCR beta chain stems from a study of cytomegalovirus exposure and HLA in healthy donors (dated 2017 in TCRdb). A note on the overall study: An earlier analysis of around 600 of the donors reported about 250 Gb of sequence data and 117 million unique TCR beta sequences from some 180 million T cells. An earlier analysis of 500 to 650 of the donors applied high-throughput TCR beta sequencing to assess whether each TCR beta V gene segment acted as functional or pseudogenic. Besides the first cohort of around 700 subjects, a separate validation cohort made up of 120 different subjects was used. All discovery cohort repertoires had been generated on a single sequencing platform. The study combined high-throughput TCR immunosequencing, statistical association of individual TCRs with disease status, and machine learning to predict cytomegalovirus infection status. On average, about 240,000 unique TCR beta nucleotide sequences were sequenced per donor among 398 genotyped donors of the cohort, with roughly 20% of those sequences being non-productive. The study profiled the T cell repertoires of 550 to 700 subjects by immunosequencing and related them to cytomegalovirus serostatus. Approximately 300 gigabases of sequencing data and around 88 million unique TCR sequences made up an early release that covered 640 HLA-typed donors. Donor age, sex, ethnicity and CMV serostatus were compiled alongside the repertoire data. The study aimed to test whether signatures of past pathogen exposure could be identified by cataloging public T cell receptors. Four to six DR-DQ haplotypes were handled as single units for association and clustering, since linkage in the cohort was strong. The genetic ancestry cluster associated with self-reported Caucasian donors included about 84% of the roughly 390 genotyped donors. A later genetic analysis took genome-wide SNP genotypes for 398 of the 666 donors and used that subset as a discovery cohort. Typing coverage varied by locus: about 620-630 donors for A, B, C, DRB1 and DQB1; approximately 520 for DQA1; about 600 for DPA1; about 450 for DPB1. Class I and class II HLA loci were covered by the typing at four-digit resolution. In a later analysis, previously published TCR beta repertoires from hundreds of donors were re-analyzed and high-resolution HLA genotyping was added so that TCR occurrence patterns could be studied. Rather than using new phenotypic data, the later analysis identified candidate immune exposures from TCR beta sequences and from how often those sequences occurred across donors.

Library generation was performed with the immunoSEQ multiplex PCR assay. For the multiplex PCR, a mixture combining 60 forward primers for TCR Vbeta segments and 13 reverse primers for TCR Jbeta segments was used. A multiplex PCR assay on genomic DNA amplified the CDR3 region of rearranged TCR beta genes. Amplified TCR beta libraries were sequenced as 87-base-pair reads on the Illumina HiSeq System. Turning to the authors' computational methods: A later analysis tallied tens of millions of unique TCR beta chains across the approximately 670 repertoires, and 10 million to 11 million of those chains were shared by two or more donors. Raw reads were error-corrected and collapsed into unique sequences by a nearest-neighbor algorithm in which closely related sequences were merged to remove PCR and sequencing errors. To assign V, D and J gene segments, CDR3 sequences were aligned to IMGT reference sequences. For a sequence to be retained, at least a six-nucleotide match to both a V gene segment and a J gene segment was required. Rearrangements were called productive when the CDR3 lacked stop codons and stayed in frame with V and J; all others were non-productive. CDR3 was defined by IMGT convention, running from the second conserved V-encoded cysteine to the conserved J-encoded phenylalanine. The earlier analysis of 550 to 650 of the donors excluded any sequence lacking an unambiguous match to a single V gene segment. An earlier analysis of just under 600 of the donors called V segments functional above 56.7% productive rearrangements and segregating when the between-donor standard deviation exceeded 5%. To diagnose cytomegalovirus status from the catalog of TCR beta chain sequences, a statistical classification framework was built. V and J gene assignment, in a later analysis, came from comparing TCR nucleotide sequences with IMGT/GENE-DB human TR gene sequences. A later analysis assigned CDR3 sequences and most-parsimonious VDJ recombination scenarios with the TCRdist pipeline. A later analysis defined each TCR beta chain by its CDR3 amino acid sequence plus V-gene family, and excluded reads lacking a unique V-gene family. To address suspected cross-contamination and a sequencing artifact, a later analysis removed approximately 600 highly shared, low-generation-probability nucleotide sequences. In a later analysis, a clonal expansion index was calculated for each public chain from normalized within-repertoire ranks of inferred template counts. A later analysis computed generation probabilities with a VDJ recombination model fitted to out-of-frame rearrangements, and checked the results against IGoR. In a later analysis, hypergeometric tests were used to score TCR-TCR, TCR-HLA and TCR-CMV co-occurrence, with a repertoire-size bias correction applied to TCR pairs. In a later analysis, false discovery rates were estimated by permuting HLA or CMV assignments 20 times. In a later analysis, co-occurring TCRs were grouped using DBSCAN, and TCRdist sequence similarity was added for clustering within HLA-allele-positive subsets. Co-occurrence clustering excluded repertoires with fewer than 30,000 or more than 120,000 public chains, plus five with anomalous nucleotide sharing. TCRdb took this table from immuneACCESS and kept in-frame rearrangements with V and J called. Such tables lack part of the clones; where checked against another copy, unresolved V genes explain under half of the gap, and the rest is unexplained. D and trimming come from the DNA, and the V and J calls and clone size come from that table. This specimen's table enumerates tens of thousands of clones. The top ten clones comprise around 1.2% of the sample.

CDR1 SGHKS and CDR2 YYEKEE were looked up in the germline V gene (reference sequence). V lost 1 base and J lost 5 bases, and the count of bases not matched to a germline gene is 6. Inclusive of the bounding cysteine and phenylalanine, the CDR3 is 16 residues long. The entry retains the CDR3 DNA only, 48 bases that are in frame from base 1. The paper as a whole reports these results and caveats: Correlated functional status among segregating V segments might reflect linkage disequilibrium, but an unknown experimental factor could not be ruled out. A later analysis reported that several top co-occurrence clusters appeared linked to parvovirus B19, influenza, CMV and Epstein-Barr virus. The 87-base-pair reads could not distinguish some IMGT-functional V segments, including TRBV6-2 and TRBV6-3, so those segments were excluded. Compared with equally common non-associated chains, HLA-associated TCR beta chains in a later analysis were more clonally expanded and had lower generation probabilities. According to the authors, the approach could potentially be generalized to other disease states and immunological phenotypes. The sequencing pipeline was judged likely to have produced a cluster of highly shared sequence variants as a technical artifact. In an earlier analysis of about 550 of the donors, most TCR beta V segments were observed in productive rearrangements about 90% or about 30% of the time, broadly matching IMGT annotations. Because some donors lacked HLA typing at each locus, the association tests relied only on the typed subset. Roughly 15 rarely observed V segments, including chromosome 9 orphons, were excluded from the earlier analysis of just under 600 of the donors because counts were too low. A further reported finding was that TCR beta sequences accurately predicted the HLA-A and HLA-B alleles for most subjects in the first cohort. According to a later genetic analysis, donors in an Asian-associated ancestry cluster had fewer N-insertions in productive TCRs than the approximately 710-donor mean. Only TCR beta chains were sequenced in this cohort, and the absence of alpha or paired-chain data limited detectable features. Most TCR sequences were seen in very few donors, while some public TCRs were found in many individuals. In a later analysis, TCR association rates were found to vary across HLA loci, with the most associated TCRs seen for DRB1 alleles and the fewest for HLA-C alleles. In a later analysis, around 15,000 TCR beta sequences were associated with specific HLA alleles at a false discovery rate of 0.05. In vitro tests confirmed that three of the cytomegalovirus-associated TCR beta chains recognize cytomegalovirus antigens. In the study, some 160 TCR beta chains were listed as associated with cytomegalovirus. Most CMV-associated TCR beta chains appeared to be HLA-restricted in a later analysis, and the HLA associations seemed to be driven largely by CMV exposure. CMV serostatus was the only immune exposure information available for the cohort. Cytomegalovirus status was reported to be diagnosed by the classifier with high specificity and sensitivity in both the original and validation cohorts. Presence/absence analyses assumed roughly uniform sequencing depth across donors, an assumption that may not hold. In a later genetic analysis, a missense DCLRE1C variant was associated with V-gene and J-gene trimming of TCR beta chains, and the association was replicated in an independent cohort. When HLA alleles, especially DR and DQ, strongly co-occurred, attributing TCR associations to individual alleles was difficult.

In total, approximately 690 healthy bone marrow donors made up the cohort. Cohort members were all nominally healthy when sampled, although unrecorded immune exposures were likely present. The donor tested CMV seronegative, placing the donor among the approximately 400 seronegative members of the cohort. Every donor gave a peripheral blood sample, and the peripheral blood mononuclear cells from that sample were used for TCR beta sequencing. Genomic DNA extraction from the blood cell samples was performed with the Qiagen DNeasy Blood Extraction Kit. To note about this clone: Its cognate antigen has yet to be identified.

This chain is built from TRBV5-5 and TRBJ1-6, with 7 bases matching TRBD1. The source material was PBMCs. The receptor was derived from a woman in her twenties or thirties in good health and CMV-seronegative. The nucleotide sequence reads TGTGCCAGCAGCTTGTTATCGGACAGGAATAATTCACCCCTCCACTTT. It translates to CASSLLSDRNNSPLHF.